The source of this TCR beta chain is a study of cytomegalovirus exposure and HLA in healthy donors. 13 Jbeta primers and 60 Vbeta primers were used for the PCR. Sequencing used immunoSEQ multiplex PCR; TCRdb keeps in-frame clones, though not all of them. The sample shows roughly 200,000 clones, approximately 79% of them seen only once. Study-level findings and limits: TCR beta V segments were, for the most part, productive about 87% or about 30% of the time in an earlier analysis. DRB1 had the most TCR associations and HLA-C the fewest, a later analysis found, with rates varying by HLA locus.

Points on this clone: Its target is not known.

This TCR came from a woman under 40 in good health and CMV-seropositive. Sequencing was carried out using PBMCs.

CDR3 loop: CASSYPGLAGATQYF. The CDR3 DNA reads TGTGCCAGCAGTTACCCCGGACTAGCGGGGGCGACCCAGTACTTC. This chain links TRBV28 with TRBJ2-5, with TRBD2 matching over 13 bases. Trimming took 4 bases from V and 7 from J; bases not matched to a gene: 6. The CDR3 runs 15 residues. Germline CDR1 is MDHEN and CDR2 is SYDVKM.